This TCR beta chain was profiled in a study of cytomegalovirus exposure and HLA in healthy donors. The study, taken as a whole, reports: Upon later analysis, TCR association rates were observed to vary by HLA locus, being highest for DRB1 and lowest for HLA-C.

CDR3 size: 14 residues. Germline CDR1 reads KGHSH; CDR2 reads LQKENI. J was trimmed by 2 bases and V by 3 bases; bases with no gene match: 2. Remarks on this clone: Its antigen remains unidentified.

The PCR was carried out with 60 Vbeta primers and 13 Jbeta primers. Original analysis: A follow-up analysis tallied 65 million to 80 million unique TCR beta chains, about 11 million shared. The data were produced by immunoSEQ multiplex PCR, yet TCRdb's version contains in-frame clones alone and is incomplete. V, J and clone size were drawn from that table, and D and trimming were deduced from the DNA. This sample's clone table lists about 170,000 clones. The clonotype was recovered from a woman between 18 and 29 years old in good health and CMV-seropositive. The chain has TRBV18 and TRBJ2-5, with TRBD1 matching over 8 bases. Source material: PBMCs. Here the CDR3 reads CASSPRTGQETQYF. In DNA, the CDR3 is TGTGCCAGCTCACCCCGGACAGGGCAAGAGACCCAGTACTTC.